This T cell receptor (beta chain) was documented in a study of blood T cell repertoires in COVID-19. Trimming stripped 6 bases from V and 8 bases from J, with 13 bases between. This CDR3 comprises 13 residues. Germline V gives CDR1 SNHLY, CDR2 FYNNEI. Only in-frame clones appear in the TCRdb table, and some are missing; sequencing was by immunoSEQ multiplex PCR. The profile shows approximately 180,000 clones, about 85% of them singletons. The sequenced sample was peripheral blood. This clonotype was sampled from a man in his 60s with active or convalescent COVID-19. The V and J genes are TRBV2 and TRBJ1-4; tentatively, D is TRBD1 (6 bases). CDR3 in DNA: TGTGCCAGCAGATCAGGGGTAATCGAAAAACTGTTTTTT. This gives the protein CASRSGVIEKLFF.